This T cell receptor (beta chain) is from a study of blood T cell repertoires in COVID-19. Study background: PBMCs, B-cell-depleted T cells, or T cells were the source of the cDNA or gDNA that made up the material.

Repertoires were generated with immunoSEQ multiplex PCR, while TCRdb's copy carries only in-frame clones and drops some. The table includes fewer than 80,000 clones, roughly nine tenths detected once. The CDR3 has 16 amino acids. With V trimmed by 2 bases and J by 1 base, 6 bases remained unmatched. The germline V gene has CDR1 MNHEY and CDR2 SVGAGI. The receptor's source is a woman of 80 years or more with active or convalescent COVID-19. The V call is TRBV6-5, the J call TRBJ1-1; 8 bases align to TRBD1. What was sequenced was peripheral blood. In nucleotides, the CDR3 is TGTGCCAGCAGTTACCTGACAGGGGCCCGGAACACTGAAGCTTTCTTT. Protein: CASSYLTGARNTEAFF.